This T cell receptor (beta chain) originates from a study of T-cell reconstitution after alpha-beta-depleted transplantation in children. V lost 3 bases, J lost 5 bases, and 4 bases stayed unmatched. This CDR3 spans 13 amino acids. This clonotype has at least ten counts. Library preparation (for TCRbeta) was performed with unique molecular identifiers. Using its own MiXCR run on the PCR reads, TCRdb lists one record per CDR3 protein. The table has some 250,000 distinct CDR3 sequences, 9.5% to 15% seen once. The chain uses TRBV12-3 or TRBV12-4 and TRBJ2-7; 7 bases align to TRBD1. Specimen: PBMCs from the stem cell graft donor, collected from the stem cell graft. The source is a human donor who donated a stem cell graft to a child with acute lymphoblastic leukemia. Here the CDR3 DNA reads TGTGCCAGCAGTTTGGGGCAGGGGGACGAGCAGTACTTC. Translation: CASSLGQGDEQYF.